This T cell receptor (beta chain) was recovered during a study of T cell repertoires in cytomegalovirus infection. Looking at the study overall: CMV infection plus the matching HLA type was flagged by public TCR beta signatures.

Points from the study as a whole: Dominating the ex vivo response were TCR beta clonotypes that were CMV-specific and HLA-C-restricted. Identification of carriers of CMV plus the relevant HLA was performed using cumulative public TCR beta family frequency.

TCRdb fed the reads into MiXCR, producing one record per CDR3 protein. The sample lists hundreds of thousands of distinct CDR3 sequences, roughly a sixth seen once, with 12% in the top ten. Note on this clonotype: Antigen: not known.

CDR3 size: 15 residues. V was pared by 6 bases and J by 2 bases, with 14 bases between. The V gene's germline CDR1 is MDHEN and CDR2 SYDVKM. The source material was PBMCs. The rearrangement uses TRBV28 and TRBJ2-1, with a tentative D call TRBD2 (7 bases). This TCR was recovered from a human donor in good health (CMV status not recorded). Some clones in this sample may be carry-over from other donors' samples. The CDR3 spells CASSEGGGPYNEQFF. CDR3 bases: TGTGCCAGCAGCGAAGGGGGGGGCCCCTACAATGAGCAGTTCTTC.